The T cell receptor beta chain under discussion was sequenced for a study of blood T cell repertoires in COVID-19. Study information: Researchers got acute and convalescent COVID-19 samples from the United States, Italy and Spain. Sample material is recorded as cDNA or gDNA derived from T cells, B-cell-depleted T cells, or PBMCs.

There are 13 residues in the CDR3. The V end lost 5 bases, the J end lost 4 bases, and 11 bases lay between the germline ends. Germline V gene lookup returns CDR1 LNHDA and CDR2 SQIVND (reference sequence). Adults between about 18 and 95 years of age took part from fewer than 30 US areas. Libraries were prepared by immunoSEQ multiplex PCR; TCRdb keeps only in-frame clonotypes and omits some of them. The sample lists about 440,000 clones, about 90% occurring once. This clonotype originated in a young man who had recovered from COVID-19. This chain connects TRBV19 to TRBJ1-2; weak D call: TRBD1 (5 bases). Sequencing was performed on PBMCs or T cells enriched from blood (not recorded which). The CDR3 DNA is TGTGCCAGTAGTGAGGGACTTCTCTATGGCTACACCTTC. This sequence encodes CASSEGLLYGYTF.